Listed below are T cell receptor beta chains from one sample, sequenced in a study of T cells after posttransplantation cyclophosphamide. Repertoires were generated with immunoSEQ multiplex PCR, while TCRdb's copy carries only in-frame clones and drops some. Observed in the sample are about 14,000 clones, none of them singletons. The material sequenced was PBMCs, taken about 1,200 days after allogeneic stem cell transplant with posttransplant cyclophosphamide. The source of these receptors is a female patient in her thirties or forties who received an allogeneic stem cell transplant from a related donor, was CMV-positive, and had no GVHD. The graft donor may be the source of some T cells. CDR3s include the opening cysteine and the closing phenylalanine or tryptophan. Each record gives: V gene, D gene, J gene, clone size, CDR3 DNA, CDR3 protein. The D gene is left open where the match is weak. Only part of the rows carry a size: once, few, many, or a class if the clone is expanded.

V gene: TRBV7-8; D gene: .; J gene: TRBJ1-5; clone size: many; CDR3 DNA: TGTGCCAGCAGCTTAGTTAGATACAATCAGCCCCAGCATTTT; CDR3 protein: CASSLVRYNQPQHF
V gene: TRBV7-2; D gene: .; J gene: TRBJ1-5; clone size: .; CDR3 DNA: TGTGCCAGCAGCTTACTGGGGGGAGGGGTCAATGAGCCCCAGCATTTT; CDR3 protein: CASSLLGGGVNEPQHF
V gene: TRBV19; D gene: TRBD1; J gene: TRBJ1-1; clone size: many; CDR3 DNA: TGTGCCAGTACCATGACAGGGGGTGAACTCACTGAAGCTTTCTTT; CDR3 protein: CASTMTGGELTEAFF
V gene: TRBV4-3; D gene: .; J gene: TRBJ2-3; clone size: many; CDR3 DNA: TGCGCCAGCAGCCAGGGACTTCCTAGCACAGATACGCAGTATTTT; CDR3 protein: CASSQGLPSTDTQYF
V gene: TRBV19; D gene: TRBD1; J gene: TRBJ2-7; clone size: .; CDR3 DNA: TGTGCCAGTAGCCCCGGACAGGGGGCGTCCTACGAGCAGTACTTC; CDR3 protein: CASSPGQGASYEQYF
V gene: TRBV6-5; D gene: .; J gene: TRBJ2-5; clone size: .; CDR3 DNA: TGTGCCAGCAAATCCCTTACAGGACTACAAGAGACCCAGTACTTC; CDR3 protein: CASKSLTGLQETQYF
V gene: TRBV27; D gene: .; J gene: TRBJ1-1; clone size: many; CDR3 DNA: TGTGCCAGCAGGGGAGAGGGTGGGGTTGGCGGTTTGTATCCTGAAGCTTTCTTT; CDR3 protein: CASRGEGGVGGLYPEAFF
V gene: TRBV28; D gene: TRBD1; J gene: TRBJ1-6; clone size: many; CDR3 DNA: TGTGCCAGCAGACGAAGACAGGGCCCAGGGTCACCCCTCCACTTT; CDR3 protein: CASRRRQGPGSPLHF
V gene: TRBV6-5; D gene: .; J gene: TRBJ2-3; clone size: many; CDR3 DNA: TGTGCCAGCACCGGGGACTCGCACACAGATACGCAGTATTTT; CDR3 protein: CASTGDSHTDTQYF
V gene: TRBV12-5; D gene: .; J gene: TRBJ1-5; clone size: .; CDR3 DNA: TGTGCTAGTGGTTTGGGTTCAGTATATAGCAATCAGCCCCAGCATTTT; CDR3 protein: CASGLGSVYSNQPQHF
V gene: TRBV9; D gene: TRBD1; J gene: TRBJ2-7; clone size: .; CDR3 DNA: TGTGCCAGCTGTATCGGACAGGGGACGGCATACGAGCAGTACTTC; CDR3 protein: CASCIGQGTAYEQYF
V gene: TRBV4-2; D gene: TRBD1; J gene: TRBJ2-7; clone size: .; CDR3 DNA: TGTGCCAGCAGCCAAACCGACAGGGCCTCCTACGAGCAGTACTTC; CDR3 protein: CASSQTDRASYEQYF
V gene: TRBV5-4; D gene: .; J gene: TRBJ1-1; clone size: few; CDR3 DNA: TGTGCCAGCAGCGGAACGGAGGGAGCTGAAGCTTTCTTT; CDR3 protein: CASSGTEGAEAFF
V gene: TRBV19; D gene: .; J gene: TRBJ2-1; clone size: many; CDR3 DNA: TGTGCCAGTAGTCGAACCACAGGGAGCTCCTACAATGAGCAGTTCTTC; CDR3 protein: CASSRTTGSSYNEQFF
V gene: TRBV5-1; D gene: .; J gene: TRBJ2-1; clone size: many; CDR3 DNA: TGCGCCAGCAGCTTAGGCGGGGTTTACTACAATGAGCAGTTCTTC; CDR3 protein: CASSLGGVYYNEQFF
V gene: TRBV5-4; D gene: .; J gene: TRBJ2-5; clone size: many; CDR3 DNA: TGTGCCAGCAGCGGCGGACAAAGGGAAGAGACCCAGTACTTC; CDR3 protein: CASSGGQREETQYF
V gene: TRBV5-1; D gene: .; J gene: TRBJ2-7; clone size: .; CDR3 DNA: TGCGCCAGCAGCCCCCCAGGGATCGGCTACGAGCAGTACTTC; CDR3 protein: CASSPPGIGYEQYF
V gene: TRBV5-4; D gene: TRBD1; J gene: TRBJ1-1; clone size: many; CDR3 DNA: TGTGCCAGCAGCCCACCGGGACAGGGGATGAACACTGAAGCTTTCTTT; CDR3 protein: CASSPPGQGMNTEAFF
V gene: TRBV4-1; D gene: TRBD1; J gene: TRBJ1-1; clone size: many; CDR3 DNA: TGCGCCAGCAGACAGGCAGGGGGCACTGAAGCTTTCTTT; CDR3 protein: CASRQAGGTEAFF
V gene: TRBV2; D gene: .; J gene: TRBJ2-7; clone size: many; CDR3 DNA: TGTGCCAGCAGTGAAGGGACACTAAGCTCCTACGAGCAGTACTTC; CDR3 protein: CASSEGTLSSYEQYF
V gene: TRBV19; D gene: .; J gene: TRBJ1-5; clone size: medium-sized; CDR3 DNA: TGTGCCAGTAGTAGTGGGTTAAGGGGTAGCAATCAGCCCCAGCATTTT; CDR3 protein: CASSSGLRGSNQPQHF
V gene: TRBV7-3; D gene: .; J gene: TRBJ2-5; clone size: many; CDR3 DNA: TGTGCCAGCAGCTTATATCCGTTGGAGACCCAGTACTTC; CDR3 protein: CASSLYPLETQYF
V gene: TRBV5-4; D gene: .; J gene: TRBJ2-4; clone size: many; CDR3 DNA: TGTGCCAGCAGCTTGACCGGGAAAAAAAACATTCAGTACTTC; CDR3 protein: CASSLTGKKNIQYF
V gene: TRBV10-1; D gene: .; J gene: TRBJ1-2; clone size: many; CDR3 DNA: TGCGCCAGCAGTGAAGGACTAAACTATGGCTACACCTTC; CDR3 protein: CASSEGLNYGYTF
V gene: TRBV5-6; D gene: TRBD2; J gene: TRBJ2-1; clone size: .; CDR3 DNA: TGTGCCAGCAGCTCCCTAGCGGTCTACAATGAGCAGTTCTTC; CDR3 protein: CASSSLAVYNEQFF
V gene: TRBV9; D gene: TRBD1; J gene: TRBJ1-6; clone size: few; CDR3 DNA: TGTGCCAGCAGCGTCGACCCGGACAGGGGGAACTATAATTCACCCCTCCACTTT; CDR3 protein: CASSVDPDRGNYNSPLHF
V gene: TRBV5-1; D gene: TRBD2; J gene: TRBJ2-7; clone size: few; CDR3 DNA: TGCGCCAGCAGCTCCACTTCCCTCGGACTAGCGGGGAGCGAGCAGTACTTC; CDR3 protein: CASSSTSLGLAGSEQYF